This passage covers 19 T cell receptor beta chains from one sample sequenced in a study of metastatic and nonmetastatic thyroid tumors. None of the patients had undergone any treatment ahead of thyroid surgery. MiXCR was used by TCRdb to re-call the PCR reads. In the table there are about 20,000 clones, less than 20% of which are singletons. Sequencing was performed on blood. The receptors shown here come from a female donor with papillary thyroid cancer or a benign thyroid nodule (not recorded which). Some clones in this sample may be carry-over from other donors' samples.

At least ten counts were recorded for this clone. The rearrangement joins TRBV29-1 to TRBJ2-1; 10 nucleotides align to TRBD2. Germline values: CDR1 SQVTM, CDR2 ANQGSEA. The J segment lost 4 bases and the V segment lost 4 bases, leaving 13 bases of the junction unmatched. This CDR3 has 17 residues. The CDR3 nucleotides are TGCAGCGTTGTCGAGGATGGAGAGCGGGGGGGGTACAATGAGCAGTTCTTC. It yields the protein CSVVEDGERGGYNEQFF.

This clone has only a few counts. The chain links TRBV6-1 to TRBJ1-2; no definite D call. With 5 bases removed from V and 0 bases from J, the gap between germline ends came to 10 bases. The CDR3 totals 14 residues. Germline-derived CDR1 and CDR2 are MNHNS and SASEGT. The CDR3 is CASSPDGANYGYTF. CDR3 coding DNA: TGTGCCAGCAGTCCCGACGGAGCTAACTATGGCTACACCTTC.

This clone was picked up many times. Other DNA sequences within the sample encode an identical CDR3. The chain uses TRBV5-1 and TRBJ2-2; weak D call: TRBD1 (6 bases). Germline CDR1 and CDR2: SGHRS and YFSETQ. The CDR3 consists of 15 residues. Trimming removed 4 bases at V and 3 bases at J, with 13 bases between. The CDR3 DNA reads TGCGCCAGCAGCACCCAGACAGGATACACCGGGGAGCTGTTTTTT. It specifies CASSTQTGYTGELFF.

This clone was found a few times. The chain carries TRBV7-3 and TRBJ2-3; the D gene is possibly TRBD1 (5 bases). There are 13 residues in the CDR3. Germline CDR1 reads SGHTA; CDR2 reads FQGTGA. Between the trimmed V and J ends, which lost 0 bases and 6 bases, there was a span of 7 bases. The CDR3 sequence: CASSLTGADTQYF. CDR3 sequence (DNA): TGTGCCAGCAGCTTAACAGGGGCTGATACGCAGTATTTT. Filled out from reference TRBV7-3 and TRBJ2-3, the complete variable domain reads GAGVSQTPSNKVTEKGKYVELRCDPISGHTALYWYRQSLGQGPEFLIYFQGTGAADDSGLPNDRFFAVRPEGSVSTLKIQRTERGDSAVYLCASSLTGADTQYFGPGTRLTVL.

In this sample, this clone turned up a few times. This chain connects TRBV30 to TRBJ2-2, with TRBD1 identical over 9 bases. This CDR3 contains 14 residues. The ends lost 0 bases at V and 7 bases at J; junction bases unmatched: 3. Germline CDR1 and CDR2: GTSNPN and SVGIG (reference sequence). CDR3 nucleotide sequence: TGTGCCTGGAGTGTACAGGGGGCTGGCGGGGAGCTGTTTTTT. It codes for CAWSVQGAGGELFF.

By share, this clone counts as medium-sized. The V gene is TRBV6-4, the J gene TRBJ2-1; 12 bases agree with TRBD2. Losses at the gene ends were 6 bases for V and 4 bases for J; bases not matched to a gene: 4. The CDR3 spans 15 residues. The germline gives CDR1 MRHNA, CDR2 SNTAGT. The CDR3 here is CASSRLAGDYNEQFF. In DNA, the CDR3 is TGTGCCAGCAGCCGACTAGCGGGGGATTACAATGAGCAGTTCTTC.

The chain joins TRBV9 to TRBJ2-2; no clear D. Trimming pared 3 bases from V and 6 bases from J, leaving 0 bases between. Germline V CDR1 and CDR2: SGDLS, YYNGEE. This CDR3 has 10 amino acids. The DNA of the CDR3 is TGTGCCAGCAGCGCCGGGGAGCTGTTTTTT. This codes for CASSAGELFF. Using reference TRBV9 and TRBJ2-2 for the parts outside the CDR3, the full variable domain is DSGVTQTPKHLITATGQRVTLRCSPRSGDLSVYWYQQSLDQGLQFLIQYYNGEERAKGNILERFSAQQFPDLHSELNLSSLELGDSALYFCASSAGELFFGEGSRLTVL.

Judged by abundance, this clone is medium-sized. The chain recombines TRBV12-3 or TRBV12-4 with TRBJ2-7, with 8 bases identical to TRBD2. This CDR3 is built from 15 residues. With 4 bases clipped from V and 3 bases from J, the junction kept 8 bases outside the gene matches. In nucleotides, the CDR3 is TGTGCCAGCAGTTCAACTAGCGGTCGGAACTACGAGCAGTACTTC. Translating gives CASSSTSGRNYEQYF.

This sequence joins TRBV5-1 and TRBJ2-7; D may be TRBD1 or TRBD2 (5 bases each). CDR1 and CDR2 (germline): SGHRS, YFSETQ. CDR3 size: 14 residues. The germline V and J ends were trimmed by 0 bases and 0 bases, with 7 bases remaining between them. The CDR3 sequence: CASSLEGTSYEQYF. CDR3 in DNA: TGCGCCAGCAGCTTGGAGGGGACCTCCTACGAGCAGTACTTC.

This rearrangement joins TRBV3-1 to TRBJ2-2; weak D call: TRBD2 (5 bases). Germline V gene sequence: CDR1 LGHDT, CDR2 YNNKEL (reference sequence). V was shortened by 0 bases and J by 0 bases, with 17 bases between the two germline ends. There are 19 residues in the CDR3. The CDR3 bases are TGTGCCAGCAGCCAAGACCCAGCGGTGATACACGCGAACACCGGGGAGCTGTTTTTT. Translated, it gives CASSQDPAVIHANTGELFF.

The chain joins TRBV7-2 to TRBJ1-3; tentative D call: TRBD1 (5 bases). The CDR3 is 19 amino acids. Per the germline V gene, CDR1 is SGHTA and CDR2 is FQGNSA. Deletions cut 1 base from V and 7 bases from J, with 26 bases between. The CDR3 DNA is TGTGCCAGCAGCTTAGGCTCACCCTACAGAGGGGACCGCGGGAACACCATATATTTT. The encoded protein is CASSLGSPYRGDRGNTIYF. The entire variable domain, with the rest obtained from reference TRBV7-2 and TRBJ1-3, is as follows: GAGVSQSPSNKVTEKGKDVELRCDPISGHTALYWYRQSLGQGLEFLIYFQGNSAPDKSGLPSDRFSAERTGGSVSTLTIQRTQQEDSAVYLCASSLGSPYRGDRGNTIYFGEGSWLTVV.

In its sample, this clone was seen many times. A much more abundant neighbour one base away suggests this may be a read error. The chain has TRBV9 and TRBJ1-3; no clear D gene. Germline V gene lookup returns CDR1 SGDLS and CDR2 YYNGEE. The CDR3 has 13 amino acids. The CDR3 DNA follows: TGTGCCGGCAGCGTTACCGTGGGAAACACCATATATTTT. Amino acid sequence: CAGSVTVGNTIYF. The full variable domain, rest sourced from reference TRBV9 and TRBJ1-3, is DSGVTQTPKHLITATGQRVTLRCSPRSGDLSVYWYQQSLDQGLQFLIQYYNGEERAKGNILERFSAQQFPDLHSELNLSSLELGDSALYFCAGSVTVGNTIYFGEGSWLTVV.

This clone was recorded many times. The chain uses TRBV15 and TRBJ2-3; 13 bases fit TRBD2. The CDR3 is 20 residues long. Germline lookup yields CDR1 LNHNV and CDR2 YYDKDF (reference sequence). The trim removed 6 bases at V and 2 bases at J, leaving 17 bases unmatched. CDR3 region: CATSKGAQELAGGYTDTQYF. CDR3 in DNA: TGTGCCACCAGTAAGGGCGCCCAGGAACTAGCGGGGGGGTACACAGATACGCAGTATTTT.

This chain uses TRBV20-1 with TRBJ1-5, with unresolved D. Germline CDR1 is DFQATT and CDR2 is SNEGSKA (reference sequence). The CDR3 runs to 13 residues. The V end lost 6 bases, the J end lost 0 bases, and 9 bases lay between the germline ends. CDR3 DNA: TGCAGTGCGCAGTGGAGTAGCAATCAGCCCCAGCATTTT. As protein: CSAQWSSNQPQHF.

The chain carries TRBV30 and TRBJ2-7; D possibly corresponds to TRBD1 (6 bases). V was clipped by 5 bases and J by 4 bases, with 15 bases between them. CDR3 length: 13 amino acids. CDR1 and CDR2 from the germline V gene are GTSNPN and SVGIG (reference sequence). In DNA form, the CDR3 reads TGTGCCTGGGGGGAGAGGACAGTTTACGAGCAGTACTTC. Protein product: CAWGERTVYEQYF.

This clone was recorded at least ten times. A much larger clone lies one base from this, so it may be a read error. The V and J genes are TRBV6-2 or TRBV6-3 and TRBJ2-1; either TRBD1 or TRBD2 may supply D (5 bases each). CDR3 length: 13 residues. The germline V gene has CDR1 MNHEY and CDR2 SVGEGT. The CDR3: CASSRDVYNEQFF. Written as DNA, the CDR3 is TGTGCCAGCAGCCGGGACGTTTACAATGAGCAATTCTTC.

This chain links TRBV9 with TRBJ2-1, with TRBD2 identical over 10 bases. Germline CDR1 reads SGDLS; CDR2 reads YYNGEE. V lost 0 bases and J lost 9; bases outside the gene matches: 9. The CDR3 covers 16 residues. For the CDR3, the DNA is TGTGCCAGCAGCGTAGTCCCAGCGGGAGGGCCTGGTGAGCAGTTCTTC. It encodes CASSVVPAGGPGEQFF.

As to this clone: This may stem from a read error, because a much larger clone lies one nucleotide away. Within the sample, other DNA sequences also encode this same CDR3. The rearrangement joins TRBV4-2 to TRBJ2-7; possible D gene TRBD2, 6 bases. Trimming took 0 bases from V and 4 from J, leaving 10 bases between them. Germline values: CDR1 LGHNA, CDR2 YNFKEQ. CDR3 length equals 14 residues. This CDR3 is CASSQDGGRYEQYF. The CDR3 DNA reads TGTGCCAGCAGCCAAGATGGGGGGAGGTACGAGCAGTACTTC.

The chain uses TRBV6-2 or TRBV6-3 and TRBJ2-1; tentative D call: TRBD1 (5 bases). Trimming took 5 bases from V and 0 from J, leaving 14 bases between them. The CDR3 runs 16 residues. Germline-derived CDR1 and CDR2 are MNHEY and SVGEGT. The CDR3 spells CASSTDSRSSYNEQFF. In nucleotides, the CDR3 is TGTGCCAGCAGTACCGACAGTAGAAGCTCCTACAATGAGCAGTTCTTC.